This TCR beta chain was captured by sequencing in a study of graft-versus-host responses after intestinal transplantation. Overall study: Recipients had transplants, and these were multivisceral, liver-intestinal, or isolated intestinal. Tacrolimus and steroids were given for around three years to all recipients after anti-thymocyte globulin induction. General study findings and limits: Elevated graft-versus-host to host-versus-graft clonal ratios in allografts were recorded for patients with graft-donor T cell macrochimerism.

The V and J ends lost 2 bases and 4 bases respectively, with 12 bases between them. This CDR3 has 15 amino acids. Germline V gene sequence: CDR1 LNHDA, CDR2 SQIVND (reference sequence). Using immunoSEQ multiplex PCR, the repertoire was profiled, and TCRdb retains in-frame clones only, with some absent. The table includes roughly 27,000 clones, around four fifths detected once. About this clone itself: Its matching antigen is unknown.

The source was PBMCs, collected almost 29 days after intestinal transplant. The receptor was isolated from a human patient who received an intestinal transplant, so some T cells may come from the graft donor. The genes are TRBV19 and TRBJ1-3; D ambiguous. The CDR3 is CASSISGAGGNTIYF. CDR3 bases: TGTGCCAGTAGTATAAGCGGAGCGGGAGGAAACACCATATATTTT. The full variable domain, with the rest looked up from reference TRBV19 and TRBJ1-3, is DGGITQSPKYLFRKEGQNVTLSCEQNLNHDAMYWYRQDPGQGLRLIYYSQIVNDFQKGDIAEGYSVSREKKESFPLTVTSAQKNPTAFYLCASSISGAGGNTIYFGEGSWLTVV.